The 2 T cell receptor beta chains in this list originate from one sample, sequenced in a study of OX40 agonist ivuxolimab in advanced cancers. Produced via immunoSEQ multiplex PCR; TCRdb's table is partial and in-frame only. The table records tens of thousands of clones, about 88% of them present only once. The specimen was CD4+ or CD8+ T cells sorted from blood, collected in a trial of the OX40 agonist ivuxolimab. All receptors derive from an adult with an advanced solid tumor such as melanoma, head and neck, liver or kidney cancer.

CDR3 region: CASSRDRSTEAFF. For the CDR3, the DNA is TGTGCCAGCTCGCGGGACAGAAGTACTGAAGCTTTCTTT. The chain employs TRBV18 and TRBJ1-1; 7 nucleotides line up with TRBD1. CDR3 length: 13 amino acids. Per germline, CDR1 KGHSH and CDR2 LQKENI. Trimming cost V 6 bases and J 5 bases; bases outside gene matches: 6.

For the CDR3, the DNA is TGCGCCAGCAGCTCAACGCCTCTACAGGGCACAGGTTGGAATGAGCAGTTCTTC. This sequence encodes CASSSTPLQGTGWNEQFF. The chain uses TRBV4-1 and TRBJ2-1, with D maybe TRBD1 (6 bases). CDR3 length: 18 residues. CDR1 is MGHRA and CDR2 is YSYEKL in the germline V gene. V dropped 5 bases and J dropped 7 bases, with 27 bases sitting between them.